These 14 T cell receptor beta chains share one sample of origin, sequenced in a study of T cell responses to AZD1222 COVID-19 vaccine. The repertoire was sequenced with immunoSEQ multiplex PCR; TCRdb's copy has only in-frame clones and lacks some. The sample has roughly 130,000 clones, approximately 83% seen once. The sequenced sample was peripheral blood, obtained on day 0 of AZD1222 vaccination. The receptors were gathered from an adult in good health.

V is TRBV27 and J is TRBJ2-7, with 10 positions matching TRBD1. J was trimmed by 4 bases and V by 2 bases; bases with no gene match: 5. This CDR3 contains 15 residues. Germline assignment: CDR1 MNHEY and CDR2 SMNVEV (reference sequence). This CDR3 reads CASSLAGQGEYEQYF. DNA of the CDR3: TGTGCCAGCAGTTTAGCCGGACAGGGGGAGTACGAGCAGTACTTC.

Here the CDR3 reads CASSLGGQLTNTGELFF. CDR3 DNA: TGTGCCAGCAGTTTAGGGGGGCAGCTTACGAACACCGGGGAGCTGTTTTTT. The chain links TRBV6-2 or TRBV6-3 to TRBJ2-2, with D perhaps given as TRBD1 or TRBD2 (6 bases each). The V end was cut by 4 bases, the J end by 0 bases, with 15 bases between. CDR3 length: 17 amino acids. Looked up from germline, CDR1 is MNHEY and CDR2 is SVGEGT.

V is TRBV11-2 and J is TRBJ2-6; 7 nucleotides match TRBD1. The CDR3 extends over 18 amino acids. With V trimmed by 6 bases and J by 4 bases, 15 bases remained unmatched. Germline CDR1 and CDR2: SGHAT and FQNNGV. The CDR3 DNA is TGTGCCAGCAGACGGACAGGCGTTACTTATAGGGGGGCCAACGTCCTGACTTTC. Translating it yields CASRRTGVTYRGANVLTF.

This chain joins TRBV7-2 and TRBJ1-4; 7 nucleotides align to TRBD1. CDR1 is SGHTA, CDR2 FQGNSA, per germline. Germline trimming cut 5 bases from V and 5 bases from J; bases unmatched to any gene: 11. The CDR3 covers 16 residues. CDR3 DNA: TGTGCCAGCAGCCAAAACTGGGGACAGTTAAATGAAAAACTGTTTTTT. Translating it yields CASSQNWGQLNEKLFF.

This chain uses TRBV28 with TRBJ1-5; the D gene is possibly TRBD1 (5 bases). Germline values: CDR1 MDHEN, CDR2 SYDVKM. The CDR3 totals 13 residues. V was clipped by 2 bases and J by 6 bases, with 8 bases between them. In DNA, the CDR3 is TGTGCCAGCAGTTTACAGGGTCCTCAGCCCCAGCATTTT. This gives the protein CASSLQGPQPQHF.

The V and J genes are TRBV18 and TRBJ1-4; TRBD1 matches at 7 bases. J was trimmed by 8 bases and V by 4 bases; bases with no gene match: 10. Germline CDR1 and CDR2: KGHSH and LQKENI. The CDR3 consists of 15 residues. CDR3 DNA: TGTGCCAGCTCACAGCCCCAGGGGGGGGCCGAAAAACTGTTTTTT. The encoded protein is CASSQPQGGAEKLFF.

A few counts support this clone. The chain couples TRBV19 to TRBJ1-2, with 8 nucleotides matching TRBD1. The germline V gene encodes CDR1 LNHDA and CDR2 SQIVND (reference sequence). V shed 3 bases and J 8 bases; nucleotides not matched to a gene: 8. This CDR3 comprises 14 residues. The CDR3 loop is CASSISRGPRGYTF. CDR3 in DNA: TGTGCCAGTAGTATTTCCAGGGGGCCTCGAGGCTACACCTTC.

The genes are TRBV6-2 or TRBV6-3 and TRBJ2-3; 8 bases are a match to TRBD2. This CDR3 region has 15 residues. The germline V gene encodes CDR1 MNHEY and CDR2 SVGEGT. V was clipped by 5 bases and J by 4 bases; unmatched bases: 8. Here the CDR3 DNA reads TGTGCCAGCAGTCCGAGAGCGGGAGTGGCAGATACGCAGTATTTT. It encodes CASSPRAGVADTQYF.

The chain combines TRBV19 with TRBJ1-5, with D unresolved. CDR1 is LNHDA, CDR2 SQIVND, per germline (reference sequence). The ends were cut back, 4 bases at V and 0 bases at J, with 7 bases in the middle. This CDR3 is built from 14 residues. The DNA of the CDR3 is TGTGCCAGTAGTAATCGAGTTAGCAATCAGCCCCAGCATTTT. It yields the protein CASSNRVSNQPQHF.

This clone was observed a few times. The chain has TRBV28 and TRBJ1-1, with TRBD1 identical over 8 bases. Trimming removed 4 bases from V and 3 bases from J; junction bases left unmatched: 7. This CDR3 has 15 residues. CDR1 and CDR2 from the germline V gene are MDHEN and SYDVKM. The DNA of the CDR3 is TGTGCCAGCAGTTCTCAGGGGGCGGGGGACACTGAAGCTTTCTTT. Protein product: CASSSQGAGDTEAFF.

This clone was observed once. V is TRBV4-2 and J is TRBJ1-1; no firm D call. This CDR3 spans 13 amino acids. Trimming removed 1 base at V and 5 bases at J, with 8 bases between. The V gene's germline CDR1 is LGHNA and CDR2 YNFKEQ. The CDR3 bases are TGTGCCAGCAGCCAAGTTCAGGAAACTGAAGCTTTCTTT. Translated, it gives CASSQVQETEAFF.

The CDR3 region is CASSEGGFTNTEAFF. Here the CDR3 DNA reads TGCGCCAGCAGTGAGGGGGGCTTCACGAACACTGAAGCTTTCTTT. The chain uses TRBV10-1 and TRBJ1-1; D is possibly TRBD1 (6 bases). Germline assignment: CDR1 WNHNN and CDR2 SYGVQD (reference sequence). The CDR3 contains 15 residues. Trimming removed 2 bases from V and 1 base from J, with 11 bases in between.

The rearrangement joins TRBV27 to TRBJ2-1; 7 nucleotides agree with TRBD2. Germline V lookup: CDR1 MNHEY, CDR2 SMNVEV (reference sequence). The CDR3 runs 18 residues. V lost 7 bases, J lost 5 bases, and 20 bases stayed unmatched. The CDR3 DNA sequence: TGTGCCAGCATCGGGCTAGCGGCGGGATTCTCAAAGCACAATGAGCAGTTCTTC. Its translation is CASIGLAAGFSKHNEQFF.

The chain employs TRBV11-2 and TRBJ1-2; D may be TRBD1 (5 bases). The CDR3 extends over 15 amino acids. Deletions cut 4 bases from V and 0 bases from J, with 12 bases between. The V gene's germline CDR1 is SGHAT and CDR2 FQNNGV. CDR3 bases: TGTGCCAGCAGCTCCGCGGGACTTCCTAACTATGGCTACACCTTC. It codes for CASSSAGLPNYGYTF.